The 26 T cell receptor beta chains presented below share a single source sample, sequenced in a study of cytomegalovirus exposure and HLA in healthy donors. The PCR used 60 Vbeta and 13 Jbeta primers. The method was immunoSEQ multiplex PCR; TCRdb's version includes in-frame clones alone and lacks a portion of them. Of some 170,000 clones in the sample, 80% are singletons; the top ten hold around 4.5%. The sample consisted of PBMCs. These receptors originate from a young man in good health and CMV-seronegative.

The rearrangement links TRBV10-1 to TRBJ2-5; D is ambiguous. The better agreement between TRBJ2-7 and the DNA end casts doubt on the J call. CDR1 and CDR2 from the germline V gene are WNHNN and SYGVQD (reference sequence). This CDR3 has 13 amino acids. CDR3 protein: CASSVHSNHEQYF. The CDR3 coding sequence is TGCGCCAGCAGTGTCCACAGTAACCACGAGCAGTACTTC.

The chain combines TRBV7-9 with TRBJ2-3; D may be TRBD2 (6 bases). Trimming pared 5 bases from V and 3 bases from J, leaving 18 bases between. The V gene's germline CDR1 is SEHNR and CDR2 FQNEAQ (reference sequence). The CDR3 is 16 amino acids. The CDR3 protein is CASSQPIAAGTDTQYF. CDR3 in DNA: TGTGCCAGCAGCCAACCTATAGCGGCTGGTACAGATACGCAGTATTTT.

This rearrangement joins TRBV4-1 to TRBJ1-2; TRBD1 is a possible D gene (6 bases). This CDR3 has 15 residues. Germline V lookup: CDR1 MGHRA, CDR2 YSYEKL. V dropped 3 bases and J dropped 2 bases, with 13 bases sitting between them. For the CDR3, the DNA is TGCGCCAGCAGCCAGGCGACAGGTCGGAACTATGGCTACACCTTC. This codes for CASSQATGRNYGYTF.

The chain links TRBV10-3 to TRBJ2-1, with 8 nucleotides matching TRBD1. The V segment lost 10 bases and the J segment 7 bases; nucleotides outside the gene matches: 9. Germline V lookup: CDR1 ENHRY, CDR2 SYGVKD. The CDR3 loop spans 13 amino acids. CDR3 loop: CATQGQVINEQFF. The CDR3 DNA reads as TGTGCCACGCAGGGACAGGTGATAAATGAGCAGTTCTTC.

The chain has TRBV6-5 and TRBJ2-3, with 9 bases identical to TRBD1. CDR1 MNHEY and CDR2 SVGAGI come from the germline V gene. With V trimmed by 0 bases and J by 6 bases, 7 bases remained unmatched. There are 16 residues in the CDR3. CDR3 residues: CASSYSRDREFDTQYF. The CDR3, as DNA: TGTGCCAGCAGTTACTCGCGGGACAGGGAGTTTGATACGCAGTATTTT.

The chain couples TRBV9 to TRBJ1-1, with a possible D match to TRBD1 (6 bases). The V gene lost 5 bases and the J gene lost 7 bases, with 12 bases spanning the gap. The CDR3 runs to 12 residues. Germline V lookup: CDR1 SGDLS, CDR2 YYNGEE. The CDR3, as DNA: TGTGCCAGCAGTCCACAGGGTGTTGAAGCTTTCTTT. Its protein product is CASSPQGVEAFF.

This clone has a handful of counts. V and J are TRBV4-2 and TRBJ2-2; TRBD2 matches at 14 bases. CDR1 is LGHNA and CDR2 is YNFKEQ in the germline V gene. This CDR3 contains 18 residues. V lost 2 bases to trimming and J lost 6 bases; unmatched junction nucleotides: 8. The CDR3 DNA reads TGTGCCAGCAGCCAACCCGGGACTAGCGGGAGAGCGTCCGGGGAGCTGTTTTTT. This encodes CASSQPGTSGRASGELFF.

V gene TRBV30 combines with J gene TRBJ2-2; D is unclear. From germline, CDR1 is GTSNPN and CDR2 SVGIG (reference sequence). This CDR3 region has 15 residues. Trimming removed 3 bases from V and 3 bases from J, with 14 bases in between. The CDR3 region is CAWSAQATDTGELFF. Written as DNA, the CDR3 is TGTGCCTGGAGCGCGCAGGCAACAGACACCGGGGAGCTGTTTTTT. The full variable domain, its missing parts supplied by reference TRBV30 and TRBJ2-2, is SQTIHQWPATLVQPVGSPLSLECTVEGTSNPNLYWYRQAAGRGLQLLFYSVGIGQISSEVPQNLSASRPQDRQFILSSKKLLLSDSGFYLCAWSAQATDTGELFFGEGSRLTVL.

The chain uses TRBV5-8 and TRBJ1-5; D might be TRBD1 (6 bases). Per germline, CDR1 SGHTS and CDR2 YDEGEE. V was cut by 1 base and J by 6 bases, with 20 bases left in between. This CDR3 contains 17 residues. CDR3 DNA sequence: TGTGCCAGCAGCTTGAATGGTGGGACACCCTGGGGTCAGCCCCAGCATTTT. Translating it yields CASSLNGGTPWGQPQHF.

The V gene is TRBV5-1, the J gene TRBJ2-7; a weak D match, TRBD1 (6 bases). The V gene lost 6 bases and the J gene lost 6 bases, with 22 bases spanning the gap. Germline CDR1 is SGHRS and CDR2 is YFSETQ. This CDR3 contains 15 residues. CDR3 DNA: TGCGCCAGCACCCTGACCGGGACACCGTTTGGCGAGCAGTACTTC. Translating gives CASTLTGTPFGEQYF.

The rearrangement joins TRBV7-2 to TRBJ1-2; D is possibly TRBD1 (5 bases). This CDR3 has 15 amino acids. Trimming shortened V by 3 bases and J by 3 bases, and 14 bases separated the two germline ends. Per the germline V gene, CDR1 is SGHTA and CDR2 is FQGNSA. As DNA, the CDR3 is TGTGCCAGCAGCTTTGGGGGAGGCGAGGACTATGGCTACACCTTC. Translating it yields CASSFGGGEDYGYTF.

CDR3 coding DNA: TGCAGCGTTGAAGATTGGACAGGGGGGGACTCCTACGAGCAGTACTTC. It yields the protein CSVEDWTGGDSYEQYF. The V and J genes are TRBV29-1 and TRBJ2-7; 10 bases line up with TRBD1. The CDR3 is 16 amino acids. V shed 0 bases, J shed 0 bases, and the junction held 5 bases outside the gene matches. Germline lookup yields CDR1 SQVTM and CDR2 ANQGSEA.

V gene TRBV29-1 combines with J gene TRBJ2-7; the D gene is possibly TRBD2 (5 bases). CDR1 is SQVTM, CDR2 ANQGSEA, per germline. The CDR3 sequence is 13 residues long. V was trimmed by 4 bases and J by 1 base, leaving 11 bases between them. The DNA for the CDR3 is TGCAGCGTTGGATTAGGGAGATCCTACGAGCAGTACTTC. It yields the protein CSVGLGRSYEQYF.

CDR3 in amino acids: CASRPRHINTEAFF. The CDR3, as DNA: TGTGCCAGTAGACCCAGACACATCAACACTGAAGCTTTCTTT. V gene TRBV19 combines with J gene TRBJ1-1; D remains unclear. Germline CDR1 and CDR2: LNHDA and SQIVND (reference sequence). V shed 6 bases and J shed 2 bases, with 13 bases lying between them. CDR3 length: 14 amino acids.

This rearrangement joins TRBV27 to TRBJ1-1; 9 nucleotides align to TRBD1. Germline values: CDR1 MNHEY, CDR2 SMNVEV (reference sequence). CDR3 size: 18 residues. The V segment lost 3 bases and the J segment 1 base; nucleotides outside the gene matches: 12. The CDR3 DNA reads TGTGCCAGCAGTTTCCGCGAGCTTCGGGACAGGGAGAACACTGAAGCTTTCTTT. Protein product: CASSFRELRDRENTEAFF.

In its sample, this clone was seen a few times. The chain combines TRBV29-1 with TRBJ2-3; no firm D call. Germline CDR1 SQVTM, CDR2 ANQGSEA. The V gene lost 3 bases and the J gene lost 6 bases, with 7 bases spanning the gap. This CDR3 region has 11 residues. CDR3 sequence reads: CSVDARDTQYF. Written as DNA, the CDR3 is TGCAGCGTTGATGCTCGGGATACGCAGTATTTT.

V is TRBV6-5 and J is TRBJ1-5; D call uncertain. The V gene lost 4 bases and the J gene lost 3 bases, with 7 bases spanning the gap. The CDR3 has 13 amino acids. Looked up from germline, CDR1 is MNHEY and CDR2 is SVGAGI. The chain's CDR3 is CASSFLPNQPQHF. In nucleotides, the CDR3 is TGTGCCAGCAGTTTCCTACCCAATCAGCCCCAGCATTTT.

This chain links TRBV5-6 with TRBJ1-2; D remains ambiguous. This CDR3 contains 15 residues. Trimming left V 0 bases short and J 1 base short, with 10 bases between. The germline V gene has CDR1 SGHDT and CDR2 YYEEEE. The CDR3 spells CASSLGPTGNYGYTF. The CDR3 coding sequence is TGTGCCAGCAGCTTGGGTCCCACCGGTAACTATGGCTACACCTTC.

The J gene is TRBJ1-1, the V gene TRBV7-9, with a tentative D call TRBD1 (5 bases). The CDR3 covers 15 residues. Trimming stripped 0 bases from V and 0 bases from J, with 8 bases between. Germline lookup yields CDR1 SEHNR and CDR2 FQNEAQ (reference sequence). CDR3 residues: CASSLAGGMNTEAFF. The CDR3 bases are TGTGCCAGCAGCTTAGCGGGGGGGATGAACACTGAAGCTTTCTTT.

The chain combines TRBV7-9 with TRBJ1-2; unclear D gene. The CDR3 contains 12 residues. V shed 5 bases and J shed 5 bases, with 9 bases lying between them. Germline CDR1 SEHNR, CDR2 FQNEAQ (reference sequence). Here the CDR3 reads CASSPRGYGYTF. DNA for the CDR3: TGTGCCAGCAGCCCCCGAGGGTATGGCTACACCTTC.

J is TRBJ2-1 and V is TRBV18; 7 positions agree with TRBD1. There are 15 residues in the CDR3. Unmatched junction bases numbered 4, after V lost 5 bases and J lost 0 bases. CDR1 and CDR2 (germline): KGHSH, LQKENI. CDR3 sequence reads: CASSATGYSYNEQFF. The CDR3 region has the DNA TGTGCCAGCTCAGCGACAGGGTACTCCTACAATGAGCAGTTCTTC.

This chain connects TRBV7-2 to TRBJ1-4; D possibly corresponds to TRBD1 (5 bases). Trimming took off 5 bases at V and 8 bases at J, with 15 bases between the two ends. Per germline, CDR1 SGHTA and CDR2 FQGNSA. This CDR3 is built from 14 residues. This CDR3 is CASSAGGLVEKLFF. As DNA, the CDR3 is TGTGCCAGCAGCGCCGGGGGATTGGTGGAAAAACTGTTTTTT.

The CDR3 loop reads CASSLRTGWVDTEAFF. CDR3 bases: TGTGCCAGCAGCTTGCGGACAGGATGGGTGGACACTGAAGCTTTCTTT. This chain uses TRBV7-9 with TRBJ1-1; 7 bases are shared with TRBD1. V shed 3 bases, J shed 3 bases, and the junction held 10 bases outside the gene matches. The CDR3 is made up of 16 amino acids. Germline-derived CDR1 and CDR2 are SEHNR and FQNEAQ (reference sequence). Full variable domain (rest looked up from reference TRBV7-9 and TRBJ1-1): DTGVSQNPRHKITKRGQNVTFRCDPISEHNRLYWYRQTLGQGPEFLTYFQNEAQLEKSRLLSDRFSAERPKGSFSTLEIQRTEQGDSAMYLCASSLRTGWVDTEAFFGQGTRLTVV.

The V and J genes are TRBV27 and TRBJ2-7, with 8 bases matching TRBD2. Germline CDR1 is MNHEY and CDR2 is SMNVEV (reference sequence). V was clipped by 3 bases and J by 4 bases; unmatched bases: 17. The CDR3 is 18 residues long. CDR3 sequence (DNA): TGTGCCAGCAGTTTTGGACAGTGGGATGGTAGCGGGGTATACGAGCAGTACTTC. Translated: CASSFGQWDGSGVYEQYF.

The rearrangement joins TRBV25-1 to TRBJ1-1; D is unclear. The ends were cut back, 5 bases at V and 10 bases at J, with 17 bases in the middle. This CDR3 has 13 amino acids. Germline V gives CDR1 MGHDK, CDR2 SYGVNS. The CDR3 coding sequence is TGTGCCAGCAGTAGCGGGCCCAAGAGAAGAGCTTTCTTT. Translation gives CASSSGPKRRAFF.

The table lists this clone with a few counts. CDR3 DNA: TGCGCCAGCAGCTCCGACAGGGTTAAGGAAAAACTGTTTTTT. It yields the protein CASSSDRVKEKLFF. V gene TRBV5-1 combines with J gene TRBJ1-4; 7 bases line up with TRBD1. The V and J ends lost 3 bases and 8 bases, in that order; junction bases with no gene match: 7. CDR1 and CDR2 from the germline V gene are SGHRS and YFSETQ. The CDR3 has 14 residues.